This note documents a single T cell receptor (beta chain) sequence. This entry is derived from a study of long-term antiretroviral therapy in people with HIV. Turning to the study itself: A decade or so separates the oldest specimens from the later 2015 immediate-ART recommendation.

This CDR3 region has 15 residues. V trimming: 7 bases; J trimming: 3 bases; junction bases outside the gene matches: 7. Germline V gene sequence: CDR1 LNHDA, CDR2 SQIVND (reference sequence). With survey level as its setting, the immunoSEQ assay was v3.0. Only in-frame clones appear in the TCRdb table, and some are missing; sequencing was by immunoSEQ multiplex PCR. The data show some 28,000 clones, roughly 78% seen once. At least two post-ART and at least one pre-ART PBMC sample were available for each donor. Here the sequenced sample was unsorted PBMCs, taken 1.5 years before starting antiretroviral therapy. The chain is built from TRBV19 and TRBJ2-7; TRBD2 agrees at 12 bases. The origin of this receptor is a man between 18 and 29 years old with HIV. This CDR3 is CASTLTSGGLYEQYF. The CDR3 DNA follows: TGTGCCAGTACCCTGACTAGCGGGGGCCTCTACGAGCAGTACTTC.